Presented here are 17 T cell receptor beta chains from one specimen sequenced in a study of blood T cell repertoires in COVID-19. Using immunoSEQ multiplex PCR, the repertoire was profiled, and TCRdb retains in-frame clones only, with some absent. The repertoire consists of some 200,000 clones, with 83% occurring once and the leading ten covering approximately 6.5%. The sequenced sample consisted of peripheral blood. The receptors come from a woman aged 40 to 50 with acute or convalescent COVID-19.

V is TRBV6-5 and J is TRBJ2-7; tentative D call: TRBD2 (5 bases). The CDR3 length is 12 residues. Germline V lookup: CDR1 MNHEY, CDR2 SVGAGI. V lost 6 bases, J lost 7 bases, and 13 bases lay in between. The CDR3 DNA is TGTGCCAGCAGACCTAACCAGCGGGAGCAGTACTTC. Protein sequence: CASRPNQREQYF.

This rearrangement joins TRBV7-9 to TRBJ1-2; 8 nucleotides agree with TRBD1. Germline lookup yields CDR1 SEHNR and CDR2 FQNEAQ (reference sequence). The J segment lost 6 bases and the V segment lost 3 bases, leaving 6 bases of the junction unmatched. The CDR3 spans 14 residues. CDR3 nucleotides: TGTGCCAGCAGCTTCGCTGACAGGGGAAATGGCTACACCTTC. Its protein is CASSFADRGNGYTF.

V usage is TRBV7-3 and J usage is TRBJ2-1; a weak D match, TRBD2 (7 bases). Germline CDR1 is SGHTA and CDR2 is FQGTGA. This CDR3 comprises 18 residues. Trimming shortened V by 1 base and J by 0 bases, and 16 bases separated the two germline ends. This CDR3 reads CASSLNPGGAVSYNEQFF. The CDR3, as DNA: TGTGCCAGCAGCTTAAATCCTGGGGGGGCCGTCTCCTACAATGAGCAGTTCTTC.

This clone was seen a single time. V usage is TRBV18 and J usage is TRBJ2-4; TRBD2 might be the D (7 bases). With 2 bases removed from V and 6 bases from J, the gap between germline ends came to 14 bases. CDR1 and CDR2 (germline): KGHSH, LQKENI. The CDR3 extends over 15 amino acids. The CDR3 DNA reads TGTGCCAGCTCACCAAATGCGGGGGCGCGAAACATTCAGTACTTC. Protein: CASSPNAGARNIQYF.

The J gene is TRBJ1-6, the V gene TRBV30; D is perhaps TRBD1 (5 bases). The CDR3 contains 14 residues. Germline-derived CDR1 and CDR2 are GTSNPN and SVGIG (reference sequence). Trimming shortened V by 3 bases and J by 7 bases, and 13 bases separated the two germline ends. The CDR3 DNA follows: TGTGCCTGGAGGTGGGAGGGGTTAAATTCACCCCTCCACTTT. Amino acids: CAWRWEGLNSPLHF.

The chain recombines TRBV19 with TRBJ1-6; 7 bases map to TRBD1. The CDR3 length is 14 residues. Per germline, CDR1 LNHDA and CDR2 SQIVND (reference sequence). Unmatched junction bases numbered 3, after V lost 3 bases and J lost 7 bases. The CDR3: CASSIGTANSPLHF. The CDR3 DNA follows: TGTGCCAGTAGTATCGGGACAGCCAATTCACCCCTCCACTTT.

The V and J genes are TRBV7-8 and TRBJ1-1; D perhaps matches TRBD1 (5 bases). Trimming removed 1 base at V and 7 bases at J, with 19 bases between. The CDR3 loop spans 16 amino acids. Germline V gives CDR1 SGHVS, CDR2 FQNEAQ. The CDR3 nucleotides read TGTGCCAGCAGCTTAGGAGATCGGACATCAACCCTTGAAGCTTTCTTT. Translation gives CASSLGDRTSTLEAFF.

This clone was observed a handful of times. The chain joins TRBV18 to TRBJ2-2, with TRBD1 matching 11 bases. Germline CDR1 and CDR2: KGHSH and LQKENI. The CDR3 has 16 amino acids. Trimming cost V 0 bases and J 4 bases; bases outside gene matches: 1. CDR3 bases: TGTGCCAGCTCACCACCGGGGACAGGGGGCACCGGGGAGCTGTTTTTT. Translated: CASSPPGTGGTGELFF. The whole variable domain, remainder taken from reference TRBV18 and TRBJ2-2, is NAGVMQNPRHLVRRRGQEARLRCSPMKGHSHVYWYRQLPEEGLKFMVYLQKENIIDESGMPKERFSAEFPKEGPSILRIQQVVRGDSAAYFCASSPPGTGGTGELFFGEGSRLTVL.

V is TRBV6-6 and J is TRBJ2-1; 10 nucleotides agree with TRBD2. The V gene end was trimmed by 5 bases and the J gene end by 9 bases; junction bases not matched to a gene: 7. Germline loops: CDR1 MNHNY, CDR2 SVGAGI (reference sequence). CDR3 length: 14 residues. The CDR3 DNA reads as TGTGCCAGCAGTCTAGCGGGGGTTACGGGTGAGCAGTTCTTC. Its translation is CASSLAGVTGEQFF.

V gene TRBV10-3 combines with J gene TRBJ1-3; 9 bases line up with TRBD1. The V segment lost 6 bases and the J segment 0 bases; nucleotides outside the gene matches: 6. This CDR3 comprises 16 residues. CDR1 is ENHRY, CDR2 SYGVKD, per germline. CDR3 in DNA: TGTGCCATCAGGGACAGGGGAATTCACTCTGGAAACACCATATATTTT. This codes for CAIRDRGIHSGNTIYF.

This chain connects TRBV13 to TRBJ2-7, with TRBD1 matching over 7 bases. This CDR3 has 15 residues. Germline loops: CDR1 PRHDT, CDR2 FYEKMQ (reference sequence). The V gene end was trimmed by 4 bases and the J gene end by 1 base; junction bases not matched to a gene: 7. The chain's CDR3 is CASSSKLDRSYEQYF. In DNA form, the CDR3 reads TGTGCCAGCAGCTCTAAACTGGACAGGTCCTACGAGCAGTACTTC.

In its sample, this clone was seen once. V and J are TRBV5-1 and TRBJ2-5; D gene unclear. The V gene lost 5 bases and the J gene lost 2 bases, with 7 bases spanning the gap. The germline V gene has CDR1 SGHRS and CDR2 YFSETQ. The CDR3 runs 12 residues. CDR3 in DNA: TGCGCCAGCAGGCCAGGACAAGAGACCCAGTACTTC. Its protein product is CASRPGQETQYF. Together with reference TRBV5-1 and TRBJ2-5, the CDR3 gives the full variable domain: KAGVTQTPRYLIKTRGQQVTLSCSPISGHRSVSWYQQTPGQGLQFLFEYFSETQRNKGNFPGRFSGRQFSNSRSEMNVSTLELGDSALYLCASRPGQETQYFGPGTRLLVL.

J is TRBJ2-7 and V is TRBV13; 7 bases align to TRBD2. This CDR3 spans 14 amino acids. Trimming cost V 4 bases and J 4 bases; bases outside gene matches: 7. Looked up from germline, CDR1 is PRHDT and CDR2 is FYEKMQ (reference sequence). CDR3 region: CASSSGGSTYEQYF. In DNA, the CDR3 is TGTGCCAGCAGCTCGGGAGGTAGCACATACGAGCAGTACTTC.

In DNA form, the CDR3 reads TGTGCCAGCAGCTCAAGGACTAGCGGGATTGGGGTAGAGACCCAGTACTTC. It codes for CASSSRTSGIGVETQYF. The V call is TRBV13, the J call TRBJ2-5; 12 positions match TRBD2. CDR3 length: 17 residues. The germline V gene has CDR1 PRHDT and CDR2 FYEKMQ (reference sequence). V lost 4 bases and J lost 4; bases outside the gene matches: 10.

The V call is TRBV11-2, the J call TRBJ2-7, with 11 nucleotides matching TRBD2. Germline values: CDR1 SGHAT, CDR2 FQNNGV. The CDR3 covers 15 residues. The V and J ends lost 4 bases and 0 bases, in that order; junction bases with no gene match: 2. In DNA, the CDR3 is TGTGCCAGCAGCTGGGGGACTAGCGGCTCCTACGAGCAGTACTTC. Residues: CASSWGTSGSYEQYF.

V and J are TRBV9 and TRBJ1-1; D ambiguous. V lost 4 bases and J lost 6, with 16 bases in between. This CDR3 contains 14 residues. Germline assignment: CDR1 SGDLS and CDR2 YYNGEE. DNA for the CDR3: TGTGCCAGCAGCCTGAGGCTCCAGCGGGCTGAAGCTTTCTTT. Its translation: CASSLRLQRAEAFF.

The J gene is TRBJ1-5, the V gene TRBV6-4, with D perhaps TRBD1 (6 bases). Germline V gene lookup returns CDR1 MRHNA and CDR2 SNTAGT. This CDR3 is 13 amino acids long. Trimming cost V 6 bases and J 5 bases, with 11 bases left between them. The CDR3, as DNA: TGTGCCAGCAGAGGGACACGAGATCAGCCCCAGCATTTT. This translates into CASRGTRDQPQHF.